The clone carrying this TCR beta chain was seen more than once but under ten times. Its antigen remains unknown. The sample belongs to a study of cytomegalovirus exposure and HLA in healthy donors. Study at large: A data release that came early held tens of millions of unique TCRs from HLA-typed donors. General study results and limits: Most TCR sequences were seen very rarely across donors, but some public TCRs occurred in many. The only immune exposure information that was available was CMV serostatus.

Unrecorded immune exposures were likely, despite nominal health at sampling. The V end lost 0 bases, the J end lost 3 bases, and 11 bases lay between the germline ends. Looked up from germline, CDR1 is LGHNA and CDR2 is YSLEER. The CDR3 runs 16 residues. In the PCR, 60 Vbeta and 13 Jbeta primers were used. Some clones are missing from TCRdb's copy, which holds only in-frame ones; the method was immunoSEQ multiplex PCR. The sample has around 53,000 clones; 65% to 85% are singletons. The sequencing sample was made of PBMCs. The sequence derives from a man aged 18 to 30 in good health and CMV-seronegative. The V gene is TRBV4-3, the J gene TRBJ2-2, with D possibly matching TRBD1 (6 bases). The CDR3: CASSQESGHYTGELFF. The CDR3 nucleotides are TGCGCCAGCAGCCAAGAGTCGGGACATTACACCGGGGAGCTGTTTTTT.